This TCR beta chain stems from a study of blood T cells in healthy people across ages. This clonotype came up once. The antigen is undetermined. Study-wide results and limits: Diversity figures based on one million T cells were deemed too low.

CDR1 and CDR2 from the germline V gene are SGHTA and FQGNSA. After removal of 7 bases from V and 8 bases from J, the junction contained 8 bases not matched to a gene. CDR3 length: 15 amino acids. The second PCR ran about 6 to 12 cycles with a sample-barcoded 5' primer and J-beta primers. With 12 random nucleotides, a template-switch adaptor tagged each individual cDNA molecule. TCRdb passed the 5' RACE reads through MiXCR, listing each CDR3 protein once. Of approximately 1.5 million distinct CDR3 sequences listed, 42% are singletons. The TCR originated in a woman aged 18-29 years in good health. Material: blood. The J gene is TRBJ1-6, the V gene TRBV7-2; 10 bases match TRBD1. DNA for the CDR3: TGTGCCAGCAACTCGGGACAGGGGCGTCATTCACCCCTCCACTTT. Its translation is CASNSGQGRHSPLHF.